The 8 T cell receptor beta chains in this list originate from one sample, sequenced in a study of OX40 agonist ivuxolimab in advanced cancers. Here immunoSEQ multiplex PCR was the method, and the copy in TCRdb shows in-frame clones only, minus some. The sample shows roughly 65,000 clones, around four fifths of them seen only once. The starting material was CD4+ or CD8+ T cells sorted from blood, obtained in a trial of the OX40 agonist ivuxolimab. The receptor set was obtained from an adult with an advanced solid tumor such as melanoma, head and neck, liver or kidney cancer.

J is TRBJ2-1 and V is TRBV27; a weak D match, TRBD2 (6 bases). The CDR3 consists of 15 residues. Germline V lookup: CDR1 MNHEY, CDR2 SMNVEV (reference sequence). V lost 3 bases, J lost 7 bases, and 16 bases lay in between. Written as DNA, the CDR3 is TGTGCCAGCAGTTTTTCGGCGGGGCCTCGGAATGAGCAGTTCTTC. This translates into CASSFSAGPRNEQFF.

The chain recombines TRBV5-4 with TRBJ2-7; TRBD2 might be the D (6 bases). The CDR3 spans 14 residues. V gave up 2 bases and J gave up 1 base, with 10 bases separating them. The germline CDR1 and CDR2 sequences are SGHNT and YYREEE (reference sequence). CDR3 in amino acids: CASSLTGVSYEQYF. The CDR3, as DNA: TGTGCCAGCAGCTTAACGGGAGTTTCCTACGAGCAGTACTTC.

The chain couples TRBV19 to TRBJ2-3; D unresolved. Looked up from germline, CDR1 is LNHDA and CDR2 is SQIVND (reference sequence). Trimming removed 1 base from V and 3 bases from J, with 2 bases in between. The CDR3 totals 12 residues. The CDR3 DNA sequence: TGTGCCAGTAGTATAGGTACAGATACGCAGTATTTT. This sequence encodes CASSIGTDTQYF.

The chain recombines TRBV6-5 with TRBJ1-1; D gene unclear. This CDR3 has 14 amino acids. From germline, CDR1 is MNHEY and CDR2 SVGAGI. V was clipped by 0 bases and J by 1 base, with 6 bases between them. In DNA, the CDR3 is TGTGCCAGCAGTTACTCCGACACGAACACTGAAGCTTTCTTT. This translates into CASSYSDTNTEAFF.

This clone is a singleton in its sample. J is TRBJ2-7 and V is TRBV5-4, with a possible D match to TRBD2 (6 bases). The CDR3 has 16 amino acids. Germline V gene sequence: CDR1 SGHNT, CDR2 YYREEE (reference sequence). V lost 4 bases and J 3 bases, leaving 20 bases between the germline ends. This CDR3 is CASSDTGAKKDYEQYF. The DNA of the CDR3 is TGTGCCAGCAGCGACACGGGAGCGAAGAAAGACTACGAGCAGTACTTC.

The chain is built from TRBV5-4 and TRBJ2-1; D possibly corresponds to TRBD1 (6 bases). Germline V gene lookup returns CDR1 SGHNT and CDR2 YYREEE (reference sequence). This CDR3 has 12 residues. V lost 4 bases and J lost 9, with 11 bases in between. CDR3 sequence: CASSPGVGEQFF. The CDR3 region has the DNA TGTGCCAGCAGCCCAGGGGTAGGTGAGCAGTTCTTC.

V and J are TRBV6-1 and TRBJ2-4, with TRBD1 matching over 7 bases. Germline assignment: CDR1 MNHNS and CDR2 SASEGT. This CDR3 comprises 16 residues. V trimming: 4 bases; J trimming: 1 base; junction bases outside the gene matches: 7. CDR3 nucleotide sequence: TGTGCCAGCAGTGTGACAGGGAGACCGGCCAAAAACATTCAGTACTTC. It encodes CASSVTGRPAKNIQYF.

The chain uses TRBV7-8 and TRBJ1-2; no clear D. The CDR3 has 14 amino acids. Trimming shortened V by 6 bases and J by 4 bases, and 15 bases separated the two germline ends. The germline V gene encodes CDR1 SGHVS and CDR2 FQNEAQ. CDR3 in amino acids: CASSRLSGPYGYTF. DNA of the CDR3: TGTGCCAGCAGTCGGTTGAGCGGTCCCTATGGCTACACCTTC.